The 27 T cell receptor beta chains given below trace back to one sample, sequenced in a study of T cells in localized non-small cell lung cancer. Method: immunoSEQ multiplex PCR; TCRdb's copy keeps in-frame clones and lacks some. The sample lists tens of thousands of clones; approximately 90% were seen once. The source was peripheral blood, collected before any cancer treatment. Receptor source: a male donor at least 60 years old with stage III lung adenocarcinoma.

The chain recombines TRBV6-1 with TRBJ1-2; the D gene is possibly TRBD1 (6 bases). Germline CDR1 and CDR2: MNHNS and SASEGT. Trimming took 6 bases from V and 1 from J, leaving 9 bases between them. There are 13 residues in the CDR3. The CDR3 nucleotides read TGTGCCAGCAGGGTACAGGGTAACTATGGCTACACCTTC. Translation: CASRVQGNYGYTF.

This rearrangement joins TRBV4-2 to TRBJ2-5, with TRBD2 matching 9 bases. CDR1 LGHNA and CDR2 YNFKEQ come from the germline V gene. The CDR3 extends over 15 amino acids. V shed 7 bases, J shed 5 bases, and the junction held 11 bases outside the gene matches. DNA of the CDR3: TGTGCCAGCAAGGGGGGGCGGGGGGGCACGGAGACCCAGTACTTC. This sequence encodes CASKGGRGGTETQYF.

The gene calls are TRBV2 and TRBJ1-4; a weak D match, TRBD1 (6 bases). The CDR3 length is 14 residues. Germline lookup yields CDR1 SNHLY and CDR2 FYNNEI. Trimming took off 6 bases at V and 3 bases at J, with 11 bases between the two ends. The CDR3, as DNA: TGTGCCAGCAGCAACAGGGTCGCTAATGAAAAACTGTTTTTT. Translated, it gives CASSNRVANEKLFF. Full variable domain (missing parts from reference TRBV2 and TRBJ1-4): EPEVTQTPSHQVTQMGQEVILRCVPISNHLYFYWYRQILGQKVEFLVSFYNNEISEKSEIFDDQFSVERPDGSNFTLKIRSTKLEDSAMYFCASSNRVANEKLFFGSGTQLSVL.

The rearrangement links TRBV6-5 to TRBJ2-1; TRBD1 matches at 10 bases. The CDR3 spans 14 residues. The V gene end was trimmed by 10 bases and the J gene end by 3 bases; junction bases not matched to a gene: 6. Germline CDR1 reads MNHEY; CDR2 reads SVGAGI. The CDR3 DNA is TGTGCCACACGGGACAGGGGAGGCTACAATGAGCAGTTCTTC. Its protein product is CATRDRGGYNEQFF.

This chain joins TRBV27 and TRBJ1-5; D may be TRBD1 (6 bases). Germline CDR1 is MNHEY and CDR2 is SMNVEV (reference sequence). Trimming took 3 bases from V and 1 from J, leaving 10 bases between them. The CDR3 loop spans 15 amino acids. CDR3: CASSFRGWSNQPQHF. The DNA of the CDR3 is TGTGCCAGCAGTTTCAGGGGATGGAGCAATCAGCCCCAGCATTTT.

The genes are TRBV19 and TRBJ1-1; possibly TRBD1 for D (6 bases). V was cut by 7 bases and J by 5 bases, with 17 bases left in between. This CDR3 is 14 amino acids long. Germline CDR1 LNHDA, CDR2 SQIVND (reference sequence). The CDR3 loop reads CASKAGAGLTEAFF. CDR3 nucleotides: TGTGCCAGTAAGGCGGGGGCAGGGTTGACTGAAGCTTTCTTT.

The gene calls are TRBV5-8 and TRBJ2-7; D may be TRBD1 (5 bases). The ends were cut back, 0 bases at V and 2 bases at J, with 12 bases in the middle. CDR1 is SGHTS, CDR2 YDEGEE, per germline. The length of the CDR3 is 15 residues. The CDR3, as DNA: TGTGCCAGCAGCTTGGCCCAAGACAGAACCTACGAGCAGTACTTC. Amino acids: CASSLAQDRTYEQYF. The full variable domain, completed using reference TRBV5-8 and TRBJ2-7, is EAGVTQSPTHLIKTRGQQATLRCSPISGHTSVYWYQQALGLGLQFLLWYDEGEERNRGNFPPRFSGRQFPNYSSELNVNALELEDSALYLCASSLAQDRTYEQYFGPGTRLTVT.

This rearrangement joins TRBV12-5 to TRBJ2-3; the match to TRBD2 covers 8 bases. V trimming: 5 bases; J trimming: 4 bases; junction bases outside the gene matches: 14. Germline V lookup: CDR1 LGHNT, CDR2 FRNRAP. The length of the CDR3 is 17 residues. DNA of the CDR3: TGTGCTAGTGGTACAAGACGTAGCGGGAATCGTGCAGATACGCAGTATTTT. Its translation: CASGTRRSGNRADTQYF.

The rearrangement joins TRBV20-1 to TRBJ2-1; D call uncertain. Germline CDR1 is DFQATT and CDR2 is SNEGSKA (reference sequence). Trimming left V 6 bases short and J 13 bases short, with 13 bases between. This CDR3 contains 10 residues. In DNA form, the CDR3 reads TGCAGTGCATCTAGATTGGACCAGTTCTTC. Protein: CSASRLDQFF.

The chain joins TRBV13 to TRBJ1-1; maybe TRBD1 (6 bases). CDR1 and CDR2 from the germline V gene are PRHDT and FYEKMQ (reference sequence). V was pared by 6 bases and J by 0 bases, with 23 bases between. This CDR3 region has 18 residues. This CDR3 reads CASRVQGRVEGMNTEAFF. As DNA, the CDR3 is TGTGCCAGCAGGGTACAGGGCAGGGTTGAAGGGATGAACACTGAAGCTTTCTTT.

The chain recombines TRBV7-9 with TRBJ1-2; D is perhaps TRBD1 (6 bases). Germline CDR1 is SEHNR and CDR2 is FQNEAQ (reference sequence). Trimming pared 5 bases from V and 0 bases from J, leaving 13 bases between. The CDR3 has 15 residues. CDR3 nucleotide sequence: TGTGCCAGCAGCCCTGGACAGCCTCCTAACTATGGCTACACCTTC. Translating it yields CASSPGQPPNYGYTF.

The V and J genes are TRBV18 and TRBJ1-3; possibly TRBD1 for D (5 bases). The V end was cut by 2 bases, the J end by 2 bases, with 7 bases between. The germline gives CDR1 KGHSH, CDR2 LQKENI. The CDR3 consists of 14 residues. The CDR3 here is CASSPSGPGNTIYF. The CDR3 nucleotides read TGTGCCAGCTCACCATCAGGGCCTGGAAACACCATATATTTT.

This clone has a handful of counts. The chain employs TRBV30 and TRBJ2-7; TRBD1 agrees at 7 bases. V gave up 6 bases and J gave up 1 base; unmatched junction bases: 12. The CDR3 runs to 15 residues. CDR1 is GTSNPN and CDR2 is SVGIG in the germline V gene (reference sequence). The CDR3 spells CACTHRDSASYEQYF. Here the CDR3 DNA reads TGTGCCTGCACACACCGGGACAGCGCTTCCTACGAGCAGTACTTC.

The V call is TRBV5-3, the J call TRBJ1-4; D might be TRBD1 (6 bases). TRBV5-3 is an ORF for which the function is uncertain. This CDR3 is 16 amino acids long. Trimming left V 0 bases short and J 1 base short, with 10 bases between. CDR3 DNA: TGTGCCAGAAGCTTGGACAGGGAGATAACTAATGAAAAACTGTTTTTT. Residues: CARSLDREITNEKLFF.

This chain links TRBV30 with TRBJ1-1, with unresolved D. Trimming left V 0 bases short and J 8 bases short, with 10 bases between. This CDR3 has 12 residues. CDR1 GTSNPN and CDR2 SVGIG come from the germline V gene (reference sequence). The chain's CDR3 is CAWSVFPGEAFF. DNA of the CDR3: TGTGCCTGGAGTGTTTTCCCCGGGGAAGCTTTCTTT.

This clone occurred a few times. The rearrangement joins TRBV28 to TRBJ1-5; 10 positions agree with TRBD1. Per germline, CDR1 MDHEN and CDR2 SYDVKM. Trimming removed 6 bases from V and 5 bases from J; junction bases left unmatched: 4. This CDR3 spans 14 amino acids. The CDR3 spells CASSRQGAYQPQHF. The CDR3 region has the DNA TGTGCCAGCAGCCGACAGGGGGCTTATCAGCCCCAGCATTTT.

The J gene is TRBJ2-3, the V gene TRBV5-4; D remains unclear. The CDR3 sequence is 12 residues long. Per the germline V gene, CDR1 is SGHNT and CDR2 is YYREEE (reference sequence). Trimming pared 3 bases from V and 5 bases from J, leaving 7 bases between. The CDR3 sequence: CASSSYLDTQYF. The CDR3 DNA is TGTGCCAGCAGCTCCTACCTAGATACGCAGTATTTT.

About this clone: One end of the junction fails to match germline, which may point to a read error. The chain employs TRBV7-7 and TRBJ2-1; no firm D call. The CDR3 sequence is 13 residues long. CDR1 SSHAT and CDR2 FNYEAQ come from the germline V gene (reference sequence). For the CDR3, the DNA is TGTGCTAGCAGCGCCCGACTTGACAATGAGCAGTTCTTC. This codes for CASSARLDNEQFF.

This clone was recorded a few times. The rearrangement uses TRBV9 and TRBJ1-3, with a tentative D call TRBD1 (6 bases). Germline V gene sequence: CDR1 SGDLS, CDR2 YYNGEE. V lost 3 bases, J lost 4 bases, and 11 bases lay in between. This CDR3 spans 14 amino acids. Written as DNA, the CDR3 is TGTGCCAGCAGCGAGGCGCAGGGGGGAAACACCATATATTTT. It translates to CASSEAQGGNTIYF.

This clone was seen a few times. For the CDR3, the DNA is TGTGCCAGCAGCTTACAGGGGGCTGGGAACACTGAAGCTTTCTTT. Residues: CASSLQGAGNTEAFF. The gene calls are TRBV7-9 and TRBJ1-1; the match to TRBD1 covers 8 bases. The CDR3 loop spans 15 amino acids. V lost 2 bases, J lost 1 base, and 3 bases stayed unmatched. Germline V gene lookup returns CDR1 SEHNR and CDR2 FQNEAQ (reference sequence). Drawing the rest from reference TRBV7-9 and TRBJ1-1, the complete variable domain is DTGVSQNPRHKITKRGQNVTFRCDPISEHNRLYWYRQTLGQGPEFLTYFQNEAQLEKSRLLSDRFSAERPKGSFSTLEIQRTEQGDSAMYLCASSLQGAGNTEAFFGQGTRLTVV.

DNA for the CDR3: TGTGCCAGTAGTATGCGGCGGGGGTTAGAGACCGGGGAGCTGTTTTTT. Its translation is CASSMRRGLETGELFF. The rearrangement joins TRBV19 to TRBJ2-2, with 7 nucleotides matching TRBD2. V lost 3 bases, J lost 5 bases, and 9 bases stayed unmatched. CDR1 LNHDA and CDR2 SQIVND come from the germline V gene (reference sequence). CDR3 length: 16 residues.

This sequence joins TRBV2 and TRBJ1-6, with a weak D call TRBD1 (6 bases). This CDR3 has 15 residues. Germline V gene lookup returns CDR1 SNHLY and CDR2 FYNNEI. Deletions cut 4 bases from V and 7 bases from J, with 14 bases between. CDR3 sequence: CASSVDQGINSPLHF. The CDR3 coding sequence is TGTGCCAGCAGTGTAGATCAGGGGATAAATTCACCCCTCCACTTT.

In this sample, this clone turned up a few times. CDR3 residues: CASSSLDGSGTQYF. The CDR3 bases are TGTGCCAGCAGCTCCCTAGATGGGAGTGGTACGCAGTATTTT. The chain recombines TRBV11-3 with TRBJ2-3, with D possibly matching TRBD2 (5 bases). The germline V and J ends were trimmed by 4 bases and 8 bases, with 16 bases remaining between them. Per germline, CDR1 SGHNT and CDR2 YENEEA. This CDR3 has 14 amino acids. The entire variable domain, with the rest obtained from reference TRBV11-3 and TRBJ2-3, is as follows: EAGVVQSPRYKIIEKKQPVAFWCNPISGHNTLYWYLQNLGQGPELLIRYENEEAVDDSQLPKDRFSAERLKGVDSTLKIQPAELGDSAVYLCASSSLDGSGTQYFGPGTRLTVL.

The V gene is TRBV7-2, the J gene TRBJ2-7; D remains unclear. Germline V CDR1 and CDR2: SGHTA, FQGNSA. Trimming removed 1 base at V and 0 bases at J, with 13 bases between. This CDR3 is built from 16 residues. The CDR3 spells CASSLVALETSYEQYF. CDR3 sequence (DNA): TGTGCCAGCAGCTTAGTCGCCCTGGAGACCTCCTACGAGCAGTACTTC. Using reference TRBV7-2 and TRBJ2-7 for the parts outside the CDR3, the full variable domain is GAGVSQSPSNKVTEKGKDVELRCDPISGHTALYWYRQSLGQGLEFLIYFQGNSAPDKSGLPSDRFSAERTGGSVSTLTIQRTQQEDSAVYLCASSLVALETSYEQYFGPGTRLTVT.

This chain joins TRBV6-5 and TRBJ1-2; 8 nucleotides line up with TRBD1. The CDR3 loop spans 13 amino acids. Germline values: CDR1 MNHEY, CDR2 SVGAGI. The J segment lost 5 bases and the V segment lost 6 bases, leaving 5 bases of the junction unmatched. Written as DNA, the CDR3 is TGTGCCAGCAGCCGGACAGGGACTTATGGCTACACCTTC. Translated, it gives CASSRTGTYGYTF.

The CDR3 region has the DNA TGTGCCAGCACCCACAGGACCCTGCGGGAGCAGTTCTTC. This gives the protein CASTHRTLREQFF. The V and J genes are TRBV27 and TRBJ2-1, with D tentatively TRBD1 (5 bases). V was pared by 7 bases and J by 10 bases, with 17 bases between. This CDR3 is 13 amino acids long. Germline CDR1 and CDR2: MNHEY and SMNVEV (reference sequence).

V and J are TRBV18 and TRBJ2-6; 7 bases agree with TRBD1. V gave up 6 bases and J gave up 4 bases; unmatched junction bases: 9. The CDR3 has 16 amino acids. CDR1 KGHSH and CDR2 LQKENI come from the germline V gene. This CDR3 reads CASSQDRVAGANVLTF. The DNA of the CDR3 is TGTGCCAGCTCCCAAGACAGGGTTGCCGGGGCCAACGTCCTGACTTTC.